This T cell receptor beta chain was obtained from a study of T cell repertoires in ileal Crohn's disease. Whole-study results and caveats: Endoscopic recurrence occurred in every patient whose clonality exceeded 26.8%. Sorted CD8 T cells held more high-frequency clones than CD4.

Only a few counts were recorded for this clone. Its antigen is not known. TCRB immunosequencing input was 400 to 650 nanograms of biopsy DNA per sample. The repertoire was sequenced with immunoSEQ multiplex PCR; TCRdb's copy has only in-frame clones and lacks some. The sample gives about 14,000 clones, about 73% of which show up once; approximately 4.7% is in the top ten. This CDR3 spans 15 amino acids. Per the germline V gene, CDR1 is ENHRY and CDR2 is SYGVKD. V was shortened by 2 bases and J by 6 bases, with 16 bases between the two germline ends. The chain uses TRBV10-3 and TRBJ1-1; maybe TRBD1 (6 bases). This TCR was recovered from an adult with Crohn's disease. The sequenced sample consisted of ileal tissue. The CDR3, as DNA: TGTGCCATCAGTGAGGGGGGCGCGAGAATTGCTGAAGCTTTCTTT. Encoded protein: CAISEGGARIAEAFF.